The table lists the clone carrying this T cell receptor beta chain with a count of one. Antigen unknown. This specimen belongs to a study of T cell responses to AZD1222 COVID-19 vaccine. General study findings and limits: Vaccine-related CD4 TCRs covered spike, predominating at 160-218 and 743-854.

V lost 8 bases and J 4 bases, leaving 21 bases between the germline ends. This CDR3 contains 15 residues. Per the germline V gene, CDR1 is MNHEY and CDR2 is SVGAGI. Repertoires were generated with immunoSEQ multiplex PCR, while TCRdb's copy carries only in-frame clones and drops some. The profile shows 95,000 to 150,000 clones, 85% to 95% of them singletons. The sample consisted of peripheral blood, taken 28 days after the second AZD1222 dose. This receptor was taken from an adult who received the AZD1222 COVID-19 vaccine. The V gene is TRBV6-5, the J gene TRBJ2-7; D perhaps matches TRBD2 (5 bases). CDR3 residues: CASGPWRVSPYEQYF. In nucleotides, the CDR3 is TGTGCCAGCGGACCCTGGCGGGTTTCGCCATACGAGCAGTACTTC.